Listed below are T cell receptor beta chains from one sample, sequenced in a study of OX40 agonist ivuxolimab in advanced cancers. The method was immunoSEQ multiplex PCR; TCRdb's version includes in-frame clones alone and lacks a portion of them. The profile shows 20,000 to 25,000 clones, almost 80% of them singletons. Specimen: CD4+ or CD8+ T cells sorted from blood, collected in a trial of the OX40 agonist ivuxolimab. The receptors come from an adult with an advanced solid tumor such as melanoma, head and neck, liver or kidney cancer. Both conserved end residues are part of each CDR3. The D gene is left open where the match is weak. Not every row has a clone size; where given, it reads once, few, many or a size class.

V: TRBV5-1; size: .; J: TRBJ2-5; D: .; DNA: TGCGCCAGCAGCTTGGGTAGCGTTTGGGGCCTGGAGACCCAGTACTTC; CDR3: CASSLGSVWGLETQYF
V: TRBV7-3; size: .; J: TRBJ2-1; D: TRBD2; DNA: TGTGCCAGCAGCTCGGGACTAGCACTTTACAATGAGCAGTTCTTC; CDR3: CASSSGLALYNEQFF
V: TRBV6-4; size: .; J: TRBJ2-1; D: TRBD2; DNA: TGTGCCAGCAGTGCCCGCGGTGGGACTAGCGGGGGGCTTTCCTACAATGAGCAGTTCTTC; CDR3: CASSARGGTSGGLSYNEQFF
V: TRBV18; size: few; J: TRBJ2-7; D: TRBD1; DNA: TGTGCCAGCTCACCAGGGACAGACTACGAGCAGTACTTC; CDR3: CASSPGTDYEQYF
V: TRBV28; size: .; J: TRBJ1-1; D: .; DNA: TGTGCCAGCAGCCCCGGACACGGTGAAGCTTTCTTT; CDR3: CASSPGHGEAFF
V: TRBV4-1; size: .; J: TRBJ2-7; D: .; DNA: TGCGCCAGCAGCCAAGATCTGGCAGGGTTCTACGAGCAGTACTTC; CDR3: CASSQDLAGFYEQYF
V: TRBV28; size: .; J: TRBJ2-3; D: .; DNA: TGTGCCAGCGCGGGCCAACCCACAGATACGCAGTATTTT; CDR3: CASAGQPTDTQYF
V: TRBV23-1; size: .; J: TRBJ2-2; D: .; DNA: TGCGCCAGCACACAGGGTTCAACCGGGGAGCTGTTTTTT; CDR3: CASTQGSTGELFF
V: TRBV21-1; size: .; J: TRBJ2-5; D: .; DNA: TGTGCCAGCAACCCACAAGAGACCCAGTACTTC; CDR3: CASNPQETQYF
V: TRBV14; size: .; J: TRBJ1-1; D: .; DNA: TGTGCCAGCAGCCCCCTCAATGGAGTGAACGCTGAAGCTTTCTTT; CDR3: CASSPLNGVNAEAFF
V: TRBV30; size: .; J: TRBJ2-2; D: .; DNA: TGTGCCTGGGGCCTAGGGGTAACCGGGGAGCTGTTTTTT; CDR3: CAWGLGVTGELFF
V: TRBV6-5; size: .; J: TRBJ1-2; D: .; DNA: TGTGCCAGCAGTTCGGGACACAATCCCTATGGCTACACCTTC; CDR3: CASSSGHNPYGYTF
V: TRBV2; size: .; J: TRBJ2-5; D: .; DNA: TGTGCCAGCATTTTAGGTAGTTTGGAGACCCAGTACTTC; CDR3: CASILGSLETQYF
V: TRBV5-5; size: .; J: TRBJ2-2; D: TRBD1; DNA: TGTGCCAGCAGCCTTTGGACAGGGGCAGGGGAGCTGTTTTTT; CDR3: CASSLWTGAGELFF
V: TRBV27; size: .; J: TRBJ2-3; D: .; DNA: TGTGCCAGCACCATTTTCGCTGGGGGCACAGATACGCAGTATTTT; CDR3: CASTIFAGGTDTQYF
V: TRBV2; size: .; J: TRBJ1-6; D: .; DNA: TGTGCCAGCAGTGCCCTGGCAGGGAAAGGTAGTGGCTCCTATAATTCACCCCTCCACTTT; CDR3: CASSALAGKGSGSYNSPLHF
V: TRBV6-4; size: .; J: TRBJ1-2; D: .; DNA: TGTGCCAGCAGTCAGGACCCCAAGGGTGGCTACACCTTC; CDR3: CASSQDPKGGYTF
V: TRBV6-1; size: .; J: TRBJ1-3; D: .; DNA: TGTGCCAGCAGTGCCGGGAACTCTGGAAACACCATATATTTT; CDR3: CASSAGNSGNTIYF
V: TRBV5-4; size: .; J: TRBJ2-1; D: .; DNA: TGTGCCAGCAGCTTGGAGGGGGGCGGGAATGAGCAGTTCTTC; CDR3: CASSLEGGGNEQFF
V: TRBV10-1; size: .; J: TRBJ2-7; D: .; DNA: TGCGCCAGCAGTGAGGCGCCGTCCTACGAGCAGTACTTC; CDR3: CASSEAPSYEQYF
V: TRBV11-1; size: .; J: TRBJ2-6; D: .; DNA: TGTGCCAGCAGCTTAGGTAGCGGTATCTCTGGGGCCAACGTCCTGACTTTC; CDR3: CASSLGSGISGANVLTF
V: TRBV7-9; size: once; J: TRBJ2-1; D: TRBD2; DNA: TGTGCCAGCAGCTTAGGGACTAGCGGGGTAAAGGGGGAGTTCTTC; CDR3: CASSLGTSGVKGEFF
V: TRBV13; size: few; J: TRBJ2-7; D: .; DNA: TGTGCCAGCAGCTTAGGTTACGAGCAGTACTTC; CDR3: CASSLGYEQYF
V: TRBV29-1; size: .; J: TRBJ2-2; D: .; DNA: TGCAGCGTTGAGATTTTTGGAAGCTCCACCGGGGAGCTGTTTTTT; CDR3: CSVEIFGSSTGELFF
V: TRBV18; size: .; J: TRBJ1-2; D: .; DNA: TGTGCCAGCTCACCACCCGTCGCAGGCTATGGCTACACCTTC; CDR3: CASSPPVAGYGYTF
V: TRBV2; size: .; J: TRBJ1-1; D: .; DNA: TGTGCCAGCAACAGACAGTGGATCACTGAAGCTTTCTTT; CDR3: CASNRQWITEAFF
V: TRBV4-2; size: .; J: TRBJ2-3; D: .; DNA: TGTGCCAGCAGCCAAGTCATCGGGGGCCCTAGTTCCGATACGCAGTATTTT; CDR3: CASSQVIGGPSSDTQYF
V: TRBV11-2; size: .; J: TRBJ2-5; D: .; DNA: TGTGCCAGCAGCCCCAGCGGGCGGAACCAAGAGACCCAGTACTTC; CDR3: CASSPSGRNQETQYF
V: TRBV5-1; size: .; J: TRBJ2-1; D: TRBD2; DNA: TGCGCCAGCAGCTTTAGCGGGGCCTACAATGAGCAGTTCTTC; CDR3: CASSFSGAYNEQFF
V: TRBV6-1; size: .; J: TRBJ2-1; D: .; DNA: TGTGCCAGCCTACAGGGATCCCTTGGTGAGCAGTTCTTC; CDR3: CASLQGSLGEQFF
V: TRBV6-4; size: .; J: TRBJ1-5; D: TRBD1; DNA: TGTGCCAGCAGTGCCACCCGGGACAGGGAAAGTAGCAATCAGCCCCAGCATTTT; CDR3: CASSATRDRESSNQPQHF
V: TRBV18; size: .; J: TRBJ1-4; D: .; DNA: TGTGCCAGCTCACAGACAGGAGATAATGAAAAACTGTTTTTT; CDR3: CASSQTGDNEKLFF
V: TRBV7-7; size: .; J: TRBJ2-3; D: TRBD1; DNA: TGTGCCAGCAGCCCCGGGACAGGGTTGGGTACGCAGTATTTT; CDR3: CASSPGTGLGTQYF
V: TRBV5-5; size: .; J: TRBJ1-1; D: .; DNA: TGTGCCAGCAGCCATACTCTTGGGTCCACTGAAGCTTTCTTT; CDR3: CASSHTLGSTEAFF
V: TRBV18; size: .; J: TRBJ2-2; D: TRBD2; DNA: TGTGCCAGCTCACCGACGACTAGCGGGGGGGCCGGCGGGGAGCTGTTTTTT; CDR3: CASSPTTSGGAGGELFF
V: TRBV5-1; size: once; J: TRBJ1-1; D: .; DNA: TGCGCCAGCAGCATCGACAGGTTGAACACTGAAGCTTTCTTT; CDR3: CASSIDRLNTEAFF
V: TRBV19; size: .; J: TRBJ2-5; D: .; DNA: TGTGCCAGTAGTGACCCCTGGGAGACCCAGTACTTC; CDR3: CASSDPWETQYF
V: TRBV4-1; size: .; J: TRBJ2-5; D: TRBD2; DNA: TGCGCCAGCAGCTCTAGCGGCGAAGAGACCCAGTACTTC; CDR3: CASSSSGEETQYF
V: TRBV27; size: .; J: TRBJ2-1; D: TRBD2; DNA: TGTGCCAGCAGCGCGCGGGAGTACAATGAGCAGTTCTTC; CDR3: CASSAREYNEQFF
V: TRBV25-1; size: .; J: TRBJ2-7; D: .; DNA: TGTGCCAGCAGGTGGCAGGGCCCCCCCTACGAGCAGTACTTC; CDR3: CASRWQGPPYEQYF
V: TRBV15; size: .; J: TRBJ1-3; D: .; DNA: TGTGCCACCAGCTCCGGGACCCTCTCTGGAAACACCATATATTTT; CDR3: CATSSGTLSGNTIYF
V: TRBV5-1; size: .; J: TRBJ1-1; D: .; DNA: TGCGCCAGCAGCTTGGATGCAGGGATGAACACTGAAGCTTTCTTT; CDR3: CASSLDAGMNTEAFF
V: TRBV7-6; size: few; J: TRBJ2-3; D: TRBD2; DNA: TGTGCCAGCAGCCCTAAGTCCGGACTAGCGGTTAGAGATACGCAGTATTTT; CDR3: CASSPKSGLAVRDTQYF
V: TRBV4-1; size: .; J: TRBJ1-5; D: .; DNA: TGCGCCAGCAGCCAAGGATGGGATAGCAATCAGCCCCAGCATTTT; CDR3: CASSQGWDSNQPQHF
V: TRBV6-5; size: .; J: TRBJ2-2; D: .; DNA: TGTGCCAGCAGGGACACGAACACCGGGGAGCTGTTTTTT; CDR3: CASRDTNTGELFF
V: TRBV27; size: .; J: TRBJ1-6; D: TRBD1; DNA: TGTGCCAGCAGTTTATCTGGGACAGGGCCTTCACCCCTCCACTTT; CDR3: CASSLSGTGPSPLHF
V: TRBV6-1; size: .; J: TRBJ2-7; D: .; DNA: TGTGCCAGCAGTTCACAGAGGGTAGGACGCTACGAGCAGTACTTC; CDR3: CASSSQRVGRYEQYF
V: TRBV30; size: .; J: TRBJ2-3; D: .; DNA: TGTGCCTGGACCTTAGGACTGAGCCCAGATACGCAGTATTTT; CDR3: CAWTLGLSPDTQYF
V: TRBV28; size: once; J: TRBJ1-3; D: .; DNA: TGTGCCAGCAGTTTCAGGAAGTCCTCTGGAAACACCATATATTTT; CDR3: CASSFRKSSGNTIYF
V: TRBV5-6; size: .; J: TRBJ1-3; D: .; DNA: TGTGCCAGCAGCTTGTTCGACAGTCGCTCTGGAAACACCATATATTTT; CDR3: CASSLFDSRSGNTIYF
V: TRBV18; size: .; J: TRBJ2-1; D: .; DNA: TGTGCCAGCTCACCGGACAGAGGATCCTACAATGAGCAGTTCTTC; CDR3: CASSPDRGSYNEQFF